The 9 T cell receptor beta chains given below trace back to one sample, sequenced in a study of T cells in localized non-small cell lung cancer. Repertoires were generated with immunoSEQ multiplex PCR, while TCRdb's copy carries only in-frame clones and drops some. The sample lists approximately 83,000 clones, around nine tenths occurring once. Here the sequenced sample was peripheral blood, taken before any cancer treatment. The receptors derive from a woman between 40 and 69 years old with stage I squamous cell lung carcinoma.

This sequence joins TRBV6-5 and TRBJ2-1; D is tentatively TRBD1 or TRBD2 (6 bases each). The CDR3 is 16 residues long. Germline V gene lookup returns CDR1 MNHEY and CDR2 SVGAGI. Between the trimmed V and J ends, which lost 2 bases and 4 bases, there was a span of 15 bases. This CDR3 is CASSYRGPQNYNEQFF. The CDR3 bases are TGTGCCAGCAGTTACCGGGGGCCCCAGAATTACAATGAGCAGTTCTTC.

The V call is TRBV6-5, the J call TRBJ1-1; the match to TRBD1 covers 7 bases. J lost 2 bases, V lost 6 bases, and 9 bases had no gene match. The V gene's germline CDR1 is MNHEY and CDR2 SVGAGI. The CDR3 contains 15 residues. The CDR3 region is CASRQQGLPNTEAFF. CDR3 nucleotides: TGTGCCAGCAGGCAACAGGGGCTTCCTAACACTGAAGCTTTCTTT.

This chain links TRBV27 with TRBJ2-1, with D tentatively TRBD1 or TRBD2 (5 bases each). CDR1 is MNHEY and CDR2 is SMNVEV in the germline V gene (reference sequence). V shed 7 bases and J shed 8 bases, with 9 bases lying between them. This CDR3 has 11 amino acids. The CDR3 reads CASTRGDEQFF. In nucleotides, the CDR3 is TGTGCCAGCACGCGAGGGGATGAGCAGTTCTTC.

V gene TRBV6-6 combines with J gene TRBJ1-1, with D unclear. Looked up from germline, CDR1 is MNHNY and CDR2 is SVGAGI (reference sequence). The CDR3 is 14 amino acids. Trimming stripped 7 bases from V and 10 bases from J, with 22 bases between. CDR3 region: CASNLGVIYEVAFF. The CDR3 DNA sequence: TGTGCCAGCAATCTGGGCGTCATTTATGAGGTAGCTTTCTTT.

This rearrangement joins TRBV5-6 to TRBJ1-2, with D perhaps matching TRBD1 (5 bases). Germline CDR1 and CDR2: SGHDT and YYEEEE. V was clipped by 2 bases and J by 5 bases, with 10 bases between them. The CDR3 is 13 residues long. CDR3 protein: CASSFSQGYGYTF. The CDR3 DNA follows: TGTGCCAGCAGCTTTTCCCAGGGATATGGCTACACCTTC.

The J gene is TRBJ1-4, the V gene TRBV5-6; D is undetermined. Deletions cut 4 bases from V and 0 bases from J, with 4 bases between. The CDR3 loop spans 13 amino acids. Germline lookup yields CDR1 SGHDT and CDR2 YYEEEE. The CDR3 is CASSITTNEKLFF. CDR3 nucleotides: TGTGCCAGCAGCATAACAACTAATGAAAAACTGTTTTTT.

This clone was recorded a few times. This chain joins TRBV6-1 and TRBJ2-7; D gene unclear. The CDR3 contains 15 residues. V was clipped by 5 bases and J by 3 bases, with 17 bases between them. Germline V gene lookup returns CDR1 MNHNS and CDR2 SASEGT. The CDR3 protein is CASSTDKGPFYEQYF. Written as DNA, the CDR3 is TGTGCCAGCAGTACCGACAAGGGTCCCTTCTACGAGCAGTACTTC.

The chain combines TRBV7-9 with TRBJ2-7; a weak D match, TRBD1 (6 bases). Trimming took 6 bases from V and 5 from J, leaving 14 bases between them. Germline loops: CDR1 SEHNR, CDR2 FQNEAQ (reference sequence). The CDR3 has 13 amino acids. The CDR3 spells CASRPTGSDEQYF. In nucleotides, the CDR3 is TGTGCCAGCAGACCTACAGGGTCCGACGAGCAGTACTTC.

This clone appeared a few times. CDR3 DNA sequence: TGTGCTAGTGGTTTGGGGGGACTAGCGGGGAAAAACATTCAGTACTTC. This sequence encodes CASGLGGLAGKNIQYF. The chain recombines TRBV12-5 with TRBJ2-4; TRBD2 matches at 13 bases. Trimming at V came to 1 base and at J to 4 bases, leaving 1 base not matched to a gene. Germline loops: CDR1 LGHNT, CDR2 FRNRAP. The CDR3 is 16 amino acids.